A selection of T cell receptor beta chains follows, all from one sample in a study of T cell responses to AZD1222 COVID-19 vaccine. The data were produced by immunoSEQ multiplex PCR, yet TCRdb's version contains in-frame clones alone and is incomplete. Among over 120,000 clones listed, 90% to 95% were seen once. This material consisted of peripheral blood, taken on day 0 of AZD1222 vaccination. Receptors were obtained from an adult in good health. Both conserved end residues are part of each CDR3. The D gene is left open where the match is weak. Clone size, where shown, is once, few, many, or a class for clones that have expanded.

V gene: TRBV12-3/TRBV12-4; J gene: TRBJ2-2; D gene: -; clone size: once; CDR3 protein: CASTSISTGELFF; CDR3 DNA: TGTGCCAGCACATCCATATCTACCGGGGAGCTGTTTTTT
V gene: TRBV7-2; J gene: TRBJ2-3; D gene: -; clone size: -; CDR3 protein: CASSLREGDTQYF; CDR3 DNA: TGTGCCAGCAGCTTAAGGGAAGGAGATACGCAGTATTTT
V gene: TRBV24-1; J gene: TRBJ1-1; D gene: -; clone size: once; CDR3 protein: CATSDSKNTEAFF; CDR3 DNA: TGTGCCACCAGTGATTCAAAGAACACTGAAGCTTTCTTT
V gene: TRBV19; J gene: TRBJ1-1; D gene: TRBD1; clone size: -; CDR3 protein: CASKKGQGASMNTEAFF; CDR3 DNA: TGTGCCAGTAAGAAGGGACAGGGGGCAAGTATGAACACTGAAGCTTTCTTT
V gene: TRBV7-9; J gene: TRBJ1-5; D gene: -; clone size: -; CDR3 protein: CASSLGHQPQHF; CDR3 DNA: TGTGCCAGCAGCTTGGGGCATCAGCCCCAGCATTTT
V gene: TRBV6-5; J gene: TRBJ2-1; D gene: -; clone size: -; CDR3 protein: CASRQGLVNEQFF; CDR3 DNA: TGTGCCAGCAGACAGGGTCTTGTCAATGAGCAGTTCTTC
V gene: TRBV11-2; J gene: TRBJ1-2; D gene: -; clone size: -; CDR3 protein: CASSLLQGPRKLYGYTF; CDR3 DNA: TGTGCCAGCAGCTTATTGCAGGGACCTAGAAAACTCTATGGCTACACCTTC
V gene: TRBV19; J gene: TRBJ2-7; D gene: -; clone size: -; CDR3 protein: CASSKGDGYEQYF; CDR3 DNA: TGTGCCAGTAGTAAGGGGGACGGATACGAGCAGTACTTC
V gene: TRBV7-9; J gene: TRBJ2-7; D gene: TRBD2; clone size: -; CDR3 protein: CASSPSGLAPREQYF; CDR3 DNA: TGTGCCAGCAGCCCCTCGGGACTAGCCCCTAGGGAGCAGTACTTC
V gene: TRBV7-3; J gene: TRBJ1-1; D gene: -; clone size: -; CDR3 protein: CASSLGRVNTEAFF; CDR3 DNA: TGTGCCAGCAGCTTAGGTCGGGTGAACACTGAAGCTTTCTTT
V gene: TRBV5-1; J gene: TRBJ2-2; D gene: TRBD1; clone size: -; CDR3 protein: CASSLGTGVGYTGELFF; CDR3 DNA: TGCGCCAGCAGCCTCGGGACAGGGGTTGGATACACCGGGGAGCTGTTTTTT